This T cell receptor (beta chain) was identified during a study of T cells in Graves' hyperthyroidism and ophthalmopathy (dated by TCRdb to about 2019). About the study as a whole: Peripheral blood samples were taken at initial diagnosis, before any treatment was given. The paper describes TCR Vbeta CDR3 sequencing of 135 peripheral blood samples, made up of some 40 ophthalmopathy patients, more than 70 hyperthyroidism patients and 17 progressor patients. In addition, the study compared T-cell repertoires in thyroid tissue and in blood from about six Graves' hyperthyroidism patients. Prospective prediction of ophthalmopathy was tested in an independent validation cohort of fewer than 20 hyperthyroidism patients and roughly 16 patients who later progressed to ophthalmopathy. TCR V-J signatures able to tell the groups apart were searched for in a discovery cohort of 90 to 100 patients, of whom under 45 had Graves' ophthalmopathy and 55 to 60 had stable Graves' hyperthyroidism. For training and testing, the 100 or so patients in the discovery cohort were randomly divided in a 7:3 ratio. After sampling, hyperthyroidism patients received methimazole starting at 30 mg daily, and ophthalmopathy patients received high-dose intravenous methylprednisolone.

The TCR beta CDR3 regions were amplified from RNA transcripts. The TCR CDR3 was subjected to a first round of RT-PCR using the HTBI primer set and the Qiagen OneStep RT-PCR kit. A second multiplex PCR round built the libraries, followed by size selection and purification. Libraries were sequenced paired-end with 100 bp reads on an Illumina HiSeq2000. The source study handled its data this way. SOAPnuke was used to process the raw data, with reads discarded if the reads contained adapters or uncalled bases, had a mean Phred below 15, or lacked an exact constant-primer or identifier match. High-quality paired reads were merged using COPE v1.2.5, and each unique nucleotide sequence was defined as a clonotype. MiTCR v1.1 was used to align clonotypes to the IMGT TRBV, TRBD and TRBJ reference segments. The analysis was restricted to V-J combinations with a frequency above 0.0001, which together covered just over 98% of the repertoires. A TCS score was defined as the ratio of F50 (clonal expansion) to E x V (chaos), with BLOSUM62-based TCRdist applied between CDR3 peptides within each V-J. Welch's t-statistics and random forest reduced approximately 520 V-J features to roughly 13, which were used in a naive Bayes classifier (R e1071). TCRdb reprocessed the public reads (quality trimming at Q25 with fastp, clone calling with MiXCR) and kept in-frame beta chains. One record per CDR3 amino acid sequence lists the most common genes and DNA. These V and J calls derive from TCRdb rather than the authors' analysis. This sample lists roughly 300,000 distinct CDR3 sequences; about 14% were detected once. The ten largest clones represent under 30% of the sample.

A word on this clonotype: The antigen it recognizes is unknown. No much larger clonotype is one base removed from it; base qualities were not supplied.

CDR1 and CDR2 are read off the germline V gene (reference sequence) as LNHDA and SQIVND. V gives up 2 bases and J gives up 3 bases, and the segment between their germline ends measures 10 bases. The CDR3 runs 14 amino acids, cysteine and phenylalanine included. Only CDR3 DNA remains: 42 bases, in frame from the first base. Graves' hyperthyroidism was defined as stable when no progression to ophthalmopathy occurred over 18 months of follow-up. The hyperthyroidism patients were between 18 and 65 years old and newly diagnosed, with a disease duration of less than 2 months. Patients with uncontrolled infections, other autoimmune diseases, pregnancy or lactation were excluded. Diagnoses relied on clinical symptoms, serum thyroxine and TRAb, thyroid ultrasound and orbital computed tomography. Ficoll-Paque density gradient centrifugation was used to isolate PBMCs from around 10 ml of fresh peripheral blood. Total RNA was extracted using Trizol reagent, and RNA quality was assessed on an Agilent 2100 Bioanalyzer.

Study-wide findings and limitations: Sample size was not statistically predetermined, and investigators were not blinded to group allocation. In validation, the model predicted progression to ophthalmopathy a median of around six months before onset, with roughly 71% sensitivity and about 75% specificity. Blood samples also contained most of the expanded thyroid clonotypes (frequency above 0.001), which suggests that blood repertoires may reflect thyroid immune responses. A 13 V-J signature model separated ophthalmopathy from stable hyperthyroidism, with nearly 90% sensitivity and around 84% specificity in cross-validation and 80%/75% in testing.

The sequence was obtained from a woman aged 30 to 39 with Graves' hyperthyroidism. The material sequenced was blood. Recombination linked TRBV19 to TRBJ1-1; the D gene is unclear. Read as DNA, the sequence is TGTGCCAGTAGTATACGTACATCGGACACTGAAGCTTTCTTT. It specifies CASSIRTSDTEAFF.